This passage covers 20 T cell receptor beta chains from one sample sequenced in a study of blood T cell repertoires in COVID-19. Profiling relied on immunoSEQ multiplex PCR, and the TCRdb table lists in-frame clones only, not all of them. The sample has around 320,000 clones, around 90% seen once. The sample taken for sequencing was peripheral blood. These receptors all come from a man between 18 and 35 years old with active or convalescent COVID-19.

CDR3: CASSPDIEAYEQYF. The CDR3 nucleotides are TGTGCCAGCAGCCCAGATATCGAGGCCTACGAGCAGTACTTC. J is TRBJ2-7 and V is TRBV11-1; D gene uncertain. V was clipped by 5 bases and J by 2 bases, with 13 bases between them. The CDR3 contains 14 residues. CDR1 is SGHAT and CDR2 is FQDESV in the germline V gene (reference sequence).

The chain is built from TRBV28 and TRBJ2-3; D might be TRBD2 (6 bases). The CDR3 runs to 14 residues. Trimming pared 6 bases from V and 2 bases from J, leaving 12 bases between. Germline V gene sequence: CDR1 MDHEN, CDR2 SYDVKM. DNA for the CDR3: TGTGCCAGCAGCTCCCCGGGGGACACAGATACGCAGTATTTT. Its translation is CASSSPGDTDTQYF.

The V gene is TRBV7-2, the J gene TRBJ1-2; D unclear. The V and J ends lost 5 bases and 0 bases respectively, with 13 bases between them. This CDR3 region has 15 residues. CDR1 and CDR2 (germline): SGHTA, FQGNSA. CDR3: CASSLFPITNYGYTF. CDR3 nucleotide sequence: TGTGCCAGCAGCCTATTCCCGATAACTAACTATGGCTACACCTTC.

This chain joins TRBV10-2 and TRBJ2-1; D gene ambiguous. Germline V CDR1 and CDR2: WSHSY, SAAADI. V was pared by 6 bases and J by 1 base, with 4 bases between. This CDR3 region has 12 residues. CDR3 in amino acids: CASRSSYNEQFF. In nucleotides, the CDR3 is TGCGCCAGCAGGAGTTCCTACAATGAGCAGTTCTTC.

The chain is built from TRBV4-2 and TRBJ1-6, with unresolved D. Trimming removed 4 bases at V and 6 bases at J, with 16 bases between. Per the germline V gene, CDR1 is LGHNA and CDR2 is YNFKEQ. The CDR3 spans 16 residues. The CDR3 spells CASSRLRATSNSPLHF. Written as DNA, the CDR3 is TGTGCCAGCAGCCGACTACGGGCCACATCTAATTCACCCCTCCACTTT.

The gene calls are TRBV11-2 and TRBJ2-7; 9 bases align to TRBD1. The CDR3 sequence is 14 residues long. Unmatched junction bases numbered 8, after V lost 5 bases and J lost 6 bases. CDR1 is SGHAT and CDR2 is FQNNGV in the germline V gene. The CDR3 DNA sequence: TGTGCCAGCAGCGTAAGGGGACAGGGTGGCGAGCAGTACTTC. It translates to CASSVRGQGGEQYF.

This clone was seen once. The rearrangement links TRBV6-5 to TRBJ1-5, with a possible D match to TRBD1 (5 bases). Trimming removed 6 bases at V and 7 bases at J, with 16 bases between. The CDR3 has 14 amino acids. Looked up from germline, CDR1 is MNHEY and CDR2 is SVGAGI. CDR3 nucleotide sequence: TGTGCCAGCAGCGCCGACAGCCTAGGGCAGCCCCAGCATTTT. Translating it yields CASSADSLGQPQHF.

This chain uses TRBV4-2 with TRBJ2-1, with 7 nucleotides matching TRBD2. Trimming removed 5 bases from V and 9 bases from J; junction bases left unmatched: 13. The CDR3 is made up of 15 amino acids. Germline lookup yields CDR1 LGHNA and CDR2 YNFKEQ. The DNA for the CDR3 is TGTGCCAGCAGCGGGGCGGGAGTCGTTTTCAGTGAGCAGTTCTTC. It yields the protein CASSGAGVVFSEQFF.

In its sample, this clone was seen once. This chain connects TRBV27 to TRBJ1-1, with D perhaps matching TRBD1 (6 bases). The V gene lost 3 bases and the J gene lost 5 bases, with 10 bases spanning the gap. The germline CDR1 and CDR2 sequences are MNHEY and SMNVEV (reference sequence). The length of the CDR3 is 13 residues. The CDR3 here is CASSFFQGTEAFF. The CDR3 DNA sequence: TGTGCCAGCAGTTTCTTTCAGGGGACTGAAGCTTTCTTT.

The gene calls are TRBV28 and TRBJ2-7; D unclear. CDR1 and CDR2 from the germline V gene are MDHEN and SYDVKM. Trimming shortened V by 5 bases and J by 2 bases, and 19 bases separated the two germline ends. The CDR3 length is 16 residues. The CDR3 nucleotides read TGTGCCAGCAGTCCCGTCTCCCGCCGTGGCCCCTACGAGCAGTACTTC. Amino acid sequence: CASSPVSRRGPYEQYF.

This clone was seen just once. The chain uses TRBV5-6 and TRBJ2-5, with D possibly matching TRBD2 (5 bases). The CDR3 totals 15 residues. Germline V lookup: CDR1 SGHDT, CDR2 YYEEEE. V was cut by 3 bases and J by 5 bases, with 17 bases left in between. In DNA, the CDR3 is TGTGCCAGCAGCTGGTCGAGGGCTGGGTGGGAGACCCAGTACTTC. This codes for CASSWSRAGWETQYF.

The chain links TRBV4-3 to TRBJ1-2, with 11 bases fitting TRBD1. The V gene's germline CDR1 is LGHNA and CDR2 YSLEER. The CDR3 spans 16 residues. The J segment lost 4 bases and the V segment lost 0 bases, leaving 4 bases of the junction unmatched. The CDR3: CASSQDWGTGGYGYTF. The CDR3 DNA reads TGCGCCAGCAGCCAAGATTGGGGGACAGGGGGCTATGGCTACACCTTC.

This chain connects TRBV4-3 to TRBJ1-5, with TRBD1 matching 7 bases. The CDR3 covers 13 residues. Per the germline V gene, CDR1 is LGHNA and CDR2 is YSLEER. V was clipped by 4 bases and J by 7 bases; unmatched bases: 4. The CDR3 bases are TGCGCCAGCAGCCGGGACAGACAGCAGCCCCAGCATTTT. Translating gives CASSRDRQQPQHF.

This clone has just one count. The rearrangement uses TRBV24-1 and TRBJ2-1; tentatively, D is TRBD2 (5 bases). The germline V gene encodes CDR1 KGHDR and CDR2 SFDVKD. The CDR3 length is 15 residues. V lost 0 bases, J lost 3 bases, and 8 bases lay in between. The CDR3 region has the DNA TGTGCCACCAGTGATTTGCGGGGAGACTACAATGAGCAGTTCTTC. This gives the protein CATSDLRGDYNEQFF.

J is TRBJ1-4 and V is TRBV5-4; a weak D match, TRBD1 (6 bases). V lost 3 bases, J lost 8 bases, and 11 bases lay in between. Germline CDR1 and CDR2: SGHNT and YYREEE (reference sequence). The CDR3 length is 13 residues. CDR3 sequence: CASSWARGEKLFF. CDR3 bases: TGTGCCAGCAGCTGGGCCAGGGGAGAAAAACTGTTTTTT.

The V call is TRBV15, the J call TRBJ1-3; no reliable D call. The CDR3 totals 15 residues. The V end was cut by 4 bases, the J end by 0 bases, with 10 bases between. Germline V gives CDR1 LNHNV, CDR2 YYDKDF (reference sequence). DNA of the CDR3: TGTGCCACCAGCATAAACAGAGACTCTGGAAACACCATATATTTT. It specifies CATSINRDSGNTIYF.

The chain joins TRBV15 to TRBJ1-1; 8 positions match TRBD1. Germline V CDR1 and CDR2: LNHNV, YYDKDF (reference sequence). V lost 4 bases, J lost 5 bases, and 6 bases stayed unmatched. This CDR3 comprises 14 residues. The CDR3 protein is CATSTQGGETEAFF. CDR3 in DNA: TGTGCCACCAGCACACAGGGGGGAGAAACTGAAGCTTTCTTT.

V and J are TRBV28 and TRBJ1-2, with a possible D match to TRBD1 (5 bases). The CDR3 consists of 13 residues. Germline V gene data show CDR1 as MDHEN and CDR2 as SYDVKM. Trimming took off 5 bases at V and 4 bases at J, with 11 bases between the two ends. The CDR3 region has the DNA TGTGCCAGCAGTCCAGGGAAGGTCTATGGCTACACCTTC. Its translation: CASSPGKVYGYTF.

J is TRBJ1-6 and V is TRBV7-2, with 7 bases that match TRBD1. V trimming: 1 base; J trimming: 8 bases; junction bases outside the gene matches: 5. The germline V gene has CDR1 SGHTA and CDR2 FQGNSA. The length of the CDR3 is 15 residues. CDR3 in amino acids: CASSLGRGTYSPLHF. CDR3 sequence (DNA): TGTGCCAGCAGCTTAGGCAGGGGGACGTATTCACCCCTCCACTTT.

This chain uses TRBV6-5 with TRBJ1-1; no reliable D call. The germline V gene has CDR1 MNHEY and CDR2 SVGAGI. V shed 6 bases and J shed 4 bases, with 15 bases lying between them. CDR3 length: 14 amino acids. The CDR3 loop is CASRVWQAGTEAFF. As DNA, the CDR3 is TGTGCCAGCAGGGTGTGGCAGGCGGGCACTGAAGCTTTCTTT.